This entry is about one T cell receptor beta chain. A few counts support this clone. Its antigen target is currently unknown. No qualities accompany the bases; no much larger clone lies one base away. The entire amount of isolated RNA was reverse transcribed using the High Capacity cDNA Reverse Transcription Kit, so the sequenced TCRB transcripts were expressed ones. Deep immunoSEQ sequencing was applied to naive, central memory and regulatory T cell samples, giving an average of about 3.7 million total reads per sample. Sorted cells were lysed in RLT buffer, and RNA was extracted using DNase-treated RNeasy Micro or Mini kits according to cell number. Each cell subset was processed on its own to prevent cross-contamination, while patient and healthy donor samples were processed together. TCRB sequences were amplified from cDNA with the immunoSEQ multiplex PCR, producing 87-bp fragments spanning the CDR3 region. Sequencing of the amplicons was done on the Illumina HiSeq platform. On the study's bioinformatics: Synthetic template baselines were used to correct PCR bias computationally, reads within Hamming distance 2 were collapsed, and singletons that could not be merged were discarded. Reads were aligned against IMGT so that V, D and J genes, CDR3 length and insertions or deletions at six rearrangement sites could be assigned. Within each subset, clonotype counts were normalized to sorted cell number, after which true diversity and Gini coefficients were computed with the tcR R package. The overlap coefficient, calculated on TCRB nucleotide sequences, was used to quantify repertoire sharing. Out-of-frame TCRB sequences from naive cells were analyzed as a proxy for the pre-selection repertoire. TCRdb mirrors the immuneACCESS table, restricted to in-frame sequences. Some clones are absent from its copies; in checked studies, under half trace to an unresolved V gene, and the reason for the others is unknown. V, J and clone size derive from that table, while D and trimming were established from the DNA sequence. The sample table contains 600,000 or so clones; only one count was recorded for over 12% of them. The ten largest clonotypes hold 0.035% to 0.045% of the sample.

The data derive from a study of beta chain features in type 1 diabetes (dated by TCRdb to 2016 to 2019). The study in broad terms: Mean age, gender distribution, total cell number and subset yield did not differ between patients and healthy donors. The study compared TCRB repertoires of sorted circulating CD4+ T cell subsets between recently diagnosed type 1 diabetes patients and matched healthy donors. Naive and central memory subsets were obtained from all 30 or so donors, but regulatory and stem cell-like memory subsets were isolated from only 8 patients and about 8 healthy donors. Across all samples, some 110,000,000 sorted cells were examined, and cell number per subset correlated strongly with RNA yield. What the study reported, not specific to this receptor: At VDJ recombination sites, patients with type 1 diabetes made fewer insertions and deleted more nucleotides, a pattern implying thymic rearrangement abnormalities. Naive, central memory and regulatory TCRB repertoires appeared to be more alike among patients than among healthy donors. Type 1 diabetes patients showed a moderate but significant shortening of TCRB CDR3 length in all four CD4+ subsets. Because the HLA sub-analyses included only small numbers of individuals, any influence of HLA type on TCRB rearrangement was left unresolved. Because cDNA was sequenced instead of genomic DNA, activated cells with high expression could be over-represented, although the groups did not differ in activation or CD3 levels. Shorter templates might have been favored by PCR, but patient and control samples were amplified and corrected together, so both groups would have been affected equally by any skew.

From the germline V gene (reference sequence), CDR1 is SGHNT and CDR2 is YYREEE. Trimming removed 4 bases from V and 7 bases from J; the gene matches leave 8 bases unexplained. Inclusive of the bounding cysteine and phenylalanine, the CDR3 is 14 residues long. Only the CDR3 DNA stays, 42 bases, in frame from base 1. A single peripheral blood draw of roughly 0.11 L on average was collected from each donor into heparinised tubes. Using a panel that included CD45RO, CCR7, CD25, CD127, CD95 and CD27, naive, central memory, regulatory and stem cell-like memory CD4+ T cells were sorted on a BD FACSAria II. Purity was above 95% for every sorted population. Right away, PBMCs were isolated by Lymphoprep density gradient centrifugation and were stained directly, with no culture step. Samples were stained and sorted in pairs, with one healthy donor and one patient per experiment, so that batch effects were minimized.

This receptor was taken from a man aged 18 to 30 with type 1 diabetes. The sequenced sample was naive CD4+ T cells from blood. The cell subset or site tag for this specimen amounts to: true naive CD4+ T cells. The rearrangement joined TRBV5-4 to TRBJ2-1; 7 bases in between match TRBD1. At the DNA level, the sequence is TGTGCCAGCAGCGTGGGACAGCTCGCTAATGAGCAGTTCTTC. Its product reads: CASSVGQLANEQFF. The CDR3 plus the reference TRBV5-4 and TRBJ2-1 genes for the other parts give the full variable domain: ETGVTQSPTHLIKTRGQQVTLRCSSQSGHNTVSWYQQALGQGPQFIFQYYREEENGRGNFPPRFSGLQFPNYSSELNVNALELDDSALYLCASSVGQLANEQFFGPGTRLTVL.